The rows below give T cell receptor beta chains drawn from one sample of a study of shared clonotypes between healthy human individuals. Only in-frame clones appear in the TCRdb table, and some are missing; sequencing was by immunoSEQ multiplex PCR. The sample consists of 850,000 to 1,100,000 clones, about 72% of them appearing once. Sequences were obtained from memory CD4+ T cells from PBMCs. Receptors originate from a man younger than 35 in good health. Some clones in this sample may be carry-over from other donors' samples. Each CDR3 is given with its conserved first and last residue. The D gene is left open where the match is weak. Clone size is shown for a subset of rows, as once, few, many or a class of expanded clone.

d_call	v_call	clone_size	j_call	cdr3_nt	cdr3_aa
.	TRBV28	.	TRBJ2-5	TGTGCCAGCGGACTGGGGGGTTCCGAGACCCAGTACTTC	CASGLGGSETQYF
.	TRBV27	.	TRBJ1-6	TGTGCCAGCAGTAAAGGGTACGATAATTCACCCCTCCACTTT	CASSKGYDNSPLHF
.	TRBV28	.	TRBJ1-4	TGTGCCAGCACCCCCGGTTCCGGACTGGCCTATGGAGAAAAACTGTTTTTT	CASTPGSGLAYGEKLFF
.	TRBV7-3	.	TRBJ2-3	TGTGCCAGCTCGAGGGGAAGCGCAGATACGCAGTATTTT	CASSRGSADTQYF
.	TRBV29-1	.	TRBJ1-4	TGCAGCGTTGAGGCGGGCTCTGAAAAACTGTTTTTT	CSVEAGSEKLFF
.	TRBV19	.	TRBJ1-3	TGTGCCAGCATTGGAAACACCATATATTTT	CASIGNTIYF
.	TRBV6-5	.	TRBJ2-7	TGTGCCAGCAGTTTCCTCGGTCGGGACGAGCAGTACTTC	CASSFLGRDEQYF
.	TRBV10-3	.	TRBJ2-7	TGTGCCACCGGGGGACCCAGCTACGAGCAGTACTTC	CATGGPSYEQYF
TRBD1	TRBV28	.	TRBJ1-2	TGTGCCAGCAGAGATCCCAGGACAGGAAACCCCCGAGTCAACTATGGCTACACCTTC	CASRDPRTGNPRVNYGYTF
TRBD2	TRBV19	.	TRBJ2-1	TGTGCCAGTAGTACCGGACTAGCGGAGCAGTTCTTC	CASSTGLAEQFF
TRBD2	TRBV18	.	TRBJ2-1	TGTGCCAGCTCACCGGGACTAGCGGGCTCCTACAATGAGCAGTTCTTC	CASSPGLAGSYNEQFF
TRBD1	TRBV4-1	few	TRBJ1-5	TGCGCCAGCAGCCAGACAGGGATTTCGGGGCAGCCCCAGCATTTT	CASSQTGISGQPQHF
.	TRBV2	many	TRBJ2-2	TGTGCCAGCTTCTTGTCCCGGGACACCGGGGAGCTGTTTTTT	CASFLSRDTGELFF
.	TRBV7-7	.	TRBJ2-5	TGTGCCAGCAGCTTAGGTGGTAGCGCCCAAGAGACCCAGTACTTC	CASSLGGSAQETQYF
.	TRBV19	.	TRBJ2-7	TGTGCCAGTAGTATCACCCGGACAGAGGGGCCCTACGAGCAGTACTTC	CASSITRTEGPYEQYF
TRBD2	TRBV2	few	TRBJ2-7	TGTGCCAGGACTAGCGGGAGAGGAGACGAGCAGTACTTC	CARTSGRGDEQYF
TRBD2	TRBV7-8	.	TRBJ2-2	TGTGCCAGCACCCGGCGGGAGGCCCTCGCCGGGGAGCTGTTTTTT	CASTRREALAGELFF
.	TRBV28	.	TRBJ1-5	TGTGCCAGCAGCTATGGGGGGCATATCAATCAGCCCCAGCATTTT	CASSYGGHINQPQHF
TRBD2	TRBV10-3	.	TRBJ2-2	TGTGCCATCAGGACTAGCGGGAACACCGGGGAGCTGTTTTTT	CAIRTSGNTGELFF
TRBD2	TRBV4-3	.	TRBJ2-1	TGCGCCAGCAGCCGAGACGCTAGCGGGAGCTCCTACAATGAGCAGTTCTTC	CASSRDASGSSYNEQFF
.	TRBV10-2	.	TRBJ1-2	TGCGCCAGCAGTGAGCAAAGACACGTCAACAGGGGCTACACCTTC	CASSEQRHVNRGYTF
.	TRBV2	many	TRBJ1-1	TGTGCCAGCAGTGAATGGGAGGGCGCCTTGAACACTGAAGCTTTCTTT	CASSEWEGALNTEAFF
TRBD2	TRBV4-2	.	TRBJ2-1	TGTGCCAGCAGCCAAGACGTAGCGGGAGGGGACGAGCAGTTCTTC	CASSQDVAGGDEQFF
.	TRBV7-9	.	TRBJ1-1	TGTGCCAGCAGCTTACTCTCTGCTGAAGCTTTCTTT	CASSLLSAEAFF
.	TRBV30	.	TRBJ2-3	TGTGCCTGGAGCCCTCGGGCGGGGTTCACAGATACGCAGTATTTT	CAWSPRAGFTDTQYF